A single sample is the source of the 5 T cell receptor beta chains below, sequenced in a study of CD8+CD57+ T cells in acquired aplastic anemia. It was genomic DNA that served as the template for profiling TCR beta VDJ and CDR3. TCRdb reprocessed the reads with MiXCR, giving one entry per CDR3 protein. The sample includes about half a million distinct CDR3 sequences, around 30% of them seen just once. The sequenced patients had an expansion of CD8+CD57+ cells seen by flow cytometry. The sample consisted of sorted CD4+, CD8+, or CD8+CD57+ T cells (not recorded which) from PBMCs. Source of these receptors: a human donor with aplastic anemia.

This clonotype was counted a few times. The chain has TRBV19 and TRBJ2-5, with D possibly TRBD2 on 6 matching bases. V lost 4 bases, J lost 2 bases, and 20 bases lay in between. Germline CDR1 and CDR2: LNHDA and SQIVND (reference sequence). The CDR3 is 17 residues long. The CDR3 nucleotides read TGTGCCAGTAGTACCCTTCGGGCGGGGATGAGGCAAGAGACCCAGTACTTC. As protein: CASSTLRAGMRQETQYF.

This clonotype occurred a few times. The chain recombines TRBV19 with TRBJ1-5; a weak D match, TRBD1 (5 bases). Germline V gene sequence: CDR1 LNHDA, CDR2 SQIVND (reference sequence). The CDR3 length is 18 residues. Trimming pared 3 bases from V and 1 base from J, leaving 19 bases between. The CDR3 nucleotides read TGTGCCAGTAGTATGTCAGGGAATCAAATTGGGAGCAATCAGCCCCAGCATTTT. Its protein is CASSMSGNQIGSNQPQHF.

The V gene is TRBV7-2, the J gene TRBJ1-1, with D unclear. This CDR3 comprises 13 residues. Trimming stripped 10 bases from V and 6 bases from J, with 18 bases between. CDR1 SGHTA and CDR2 FQGNSA come from the germline V gene. CDR3 residues: CATQLEIRAEAFF. The CDR3 region has the DNA TGTGCCACCCAGCTTGAGATTAGGGCTGAAGCTTTCTTT.

J is TRBJ2-1 and V is TRBV2; D not certain. V lost 5 bases and J lost 8, with 13 bases in between. The CDR3 runs 13 residues. Germline assignment: CDR1 SNHLY and CDR2 FYNNEI. The CDR3 here is CASSLSPVYEQFF. The CDR3 DNA reads as TGTGCCAGCAGTTTGAGCCCAGTCTATGAGCAGTTCTTC.

This clonotype was detected a few times. Possible read error: a much larger clone is one base away. The V call is TRBV5-1, the J call TRBJ1-6; D perhaps matches TRBD1 (5 bases). Germline assignment: CDR1 SGHRS and CDR2 YFSETQ. The CDR3 totals 15 residues. Trimming cost V 2 bases and J 7 bases, with 13 bases left between them. The DNA of the CDR3 is TGCGCCAGCAGCTTTGCCCAGGGTGGGAATTCACCCCTCCACTTT. It encodes CASSFAQGGNSPLHF.